This passage covers 5 T cell receptor beta chains from one sample sequenced in a study of cytomegalovirus exposure and HLA in healthy donors. The PCR was carried out with 60 Vbeta primers and 13 Jbeta primers. Profiling relied on immunoSEQ multiplex PCR, and the TCRdb table lists in-frame clones only, not all of them. The sample contains some 70,000 clones, approximately 80% of which appear only once. Material: PBMCs. Every receptor here comes from a man aged 18 to 35 in good health and CMV-seropositive.

CDR3 sequence: CSVDGASASGPSGANVLTF. The DNA of the CDR3 is TGCAGCGTTGATGGGGCATCGGCTAGCGGGCCCTCTGGGGCCAACGTCCTGACTTTC. The chain couples TRBV29-1 to TRBJ2-6, with 8 bases lining up with TRBD2. The CDR3 runs 19 residues. Germline V gene lookup returns CDR1 SQVTM and CDR2 ANQGSEA. V shed 3 bases and J 0 bases; nucleotides not matched to a gene: 13.

This chain uses TRBV7-8 with TRBJ2-1; D might be TRBD2 (5 bases). Between the trimmed V and J ends, which lost 6 bases and 5 bases, there was a span of 14 bases. The CDR3 contains 14 residues. Germline CDR1 is SGHVS and CDR2 is FQNEAQ. The CDR3 spells CASRLSGVNNEQFF. The CDR3 DNA is TGTGCCAGCAGACTAAGCGGAGTTAACAATGAGCAGTTCTTC. Supplemented by reference TRBV7-8 and TRBJ2-1, the full variable domain reads GAGVSQSPRYKVAKRGQDVALRCDPISGHVSLFWYQQALGQGPEFLTYFQNEAQLDKSGLPSDRFFAERPEGSVSTLKIQRTQQEDSAVYLCASRLSGVNNEQFFGPGTRLTVL.

This rearrangement joins TRBV28 to TRBJ1-3; D possibly corresponds to TRBD1 (5 bases). The V end was cut by 6 bases, the J end by 0 bases, with 9 bases between. CDR3 length: 14 amino acids. Germline V lookup: CDR1 MDHEN, CDR2 SYDVKM. In DNA, the CDR3 is TGTGCCAGCAGCCCGACAGTCTCTGGAAACACCATATATTTT. Translation gives CASSPTVSGNTIYF.

Turning to this clone: This sample also contains other DNA sequences that code for the same CDR3. The chain is built from TRBV7-2 and TRBJ2-1, with TRBD2 matching over 7 bases. CDR1 and CDR2 from the germline V gene are SGHTA and FQGNSA. This CDR3 has 14 amino acids. The V and J ends lost 5 bases and 7 bases, in that order; junction bases with no gene match: 8. The CDR3 reads CASSLGGRGNEQFF. CDR3 DNA sequence: TGTGCCAGCAGCCTGGGCGGGAGAGGGAATGAGCAGTTCTTC.

The rearrangement links TRBV4-1 to TRBJ1-1, with TRBD1 identical over 10 bases. The CDR3 covers 15 residues. Germline V gene lookup returns CDR1 MGHRA and CDR2 YSYEKL. V shed 3 bases, J shed 3 bases, and the junction held 4 bases outside the gene matches. CDR3 region: CASSHRQGAYTEAFF. CDR3 DNA: TGCGCCAGCAGCCATAGACAGGGGGCCTACACTGAAGCTTTCTTT.